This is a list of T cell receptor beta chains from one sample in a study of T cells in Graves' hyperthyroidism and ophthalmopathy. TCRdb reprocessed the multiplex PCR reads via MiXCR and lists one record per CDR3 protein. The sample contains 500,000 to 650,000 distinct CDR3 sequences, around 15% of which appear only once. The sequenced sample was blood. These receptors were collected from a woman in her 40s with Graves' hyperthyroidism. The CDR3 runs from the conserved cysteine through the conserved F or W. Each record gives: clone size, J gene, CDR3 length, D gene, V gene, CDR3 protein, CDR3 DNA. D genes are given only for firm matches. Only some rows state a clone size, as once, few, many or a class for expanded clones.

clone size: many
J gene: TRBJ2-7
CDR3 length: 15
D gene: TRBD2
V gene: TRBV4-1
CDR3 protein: CASSQAADSGREQYF
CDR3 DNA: TGCGCCAGCAGCCAAGCGGCCGATAGCGGGAGGGAGCAGTACTTC

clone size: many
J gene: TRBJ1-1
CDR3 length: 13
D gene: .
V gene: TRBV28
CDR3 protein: CASSLSLGTEAFF
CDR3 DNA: TGTGCCAGCAGTTTATCTTTAGGCACTGAAGCTTTCTTT

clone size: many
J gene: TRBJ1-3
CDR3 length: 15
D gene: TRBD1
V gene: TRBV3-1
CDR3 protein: CASSFGTDSGNTIYF
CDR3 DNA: TGTGCCAGCAGCTTCGGGACAGACTCTGGAAACACCATATATTTT

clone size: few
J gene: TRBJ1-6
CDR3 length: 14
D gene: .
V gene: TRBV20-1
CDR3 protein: CSAFVGAGDSPLHF
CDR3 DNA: TGCAGTGCTTTCGTCGGGGCAGGAGACTCACCCCTCCACTTT

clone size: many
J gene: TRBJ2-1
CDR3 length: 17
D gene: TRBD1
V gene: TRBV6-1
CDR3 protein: CASSEFRARQGPDEQFF
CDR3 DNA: TGTGCCAGCAGTGAATTTAGGGCTCGACAGGGGCCCGATGAGCAGTTCTTC

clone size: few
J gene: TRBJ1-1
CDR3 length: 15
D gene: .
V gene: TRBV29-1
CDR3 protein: CSIIGTPGRGTEAFF
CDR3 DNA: TGCAGCATCATAGGGACTCCGGGGCGAGGTACTGAAGCTTTCTTT

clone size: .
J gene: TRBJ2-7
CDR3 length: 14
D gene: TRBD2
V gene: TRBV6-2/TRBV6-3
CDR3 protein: CASGLSGTYSEQYF
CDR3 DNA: TGTGCCAGCGGGTTGAGCGGGACCTATTCTGAGCAGTACTTC

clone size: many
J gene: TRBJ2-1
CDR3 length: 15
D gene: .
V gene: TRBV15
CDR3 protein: CATSRDLASVYEQFF
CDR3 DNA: TGTGCCACCAGCAGAGACCTAGCCAGTGTCTATGAGCAGTTCTTC

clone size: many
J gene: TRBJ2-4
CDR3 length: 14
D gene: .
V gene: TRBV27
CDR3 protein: CASRGNLGRDIQYF
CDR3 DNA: TGTGCCAGCAGGGGGAACCTAGGAAGGGACATTCAGTACTTC

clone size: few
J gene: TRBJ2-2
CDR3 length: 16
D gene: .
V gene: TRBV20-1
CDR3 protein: CSASPSSKYYTGELFF
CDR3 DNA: TGCAGTGCTAGCCCATCTAGCAAGTACTACACCGGGGAGCTGTTTTTT

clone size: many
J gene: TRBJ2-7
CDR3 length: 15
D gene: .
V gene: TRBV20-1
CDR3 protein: CSAQVWGGVLDEQYF
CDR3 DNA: TGCAGTGCCCAGGTTTGGGGCGGAGTTTTGGACGAGCAGTACTTC

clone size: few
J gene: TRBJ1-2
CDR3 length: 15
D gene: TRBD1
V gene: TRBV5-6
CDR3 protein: CASSLGDRANYGYAF
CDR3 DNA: TGTGCCAGCAGCTTGGGGGACAGAGCTAACTATGGCTACGCCTTC

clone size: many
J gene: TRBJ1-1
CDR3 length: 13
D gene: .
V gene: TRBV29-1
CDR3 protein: CSVAIQPNTEAFF
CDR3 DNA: TGCAGCGTTGCAATACAACCCAACACTGAAGCTTTCTTT

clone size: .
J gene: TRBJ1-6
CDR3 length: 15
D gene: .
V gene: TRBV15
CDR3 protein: CATSRGRALDSPLHF
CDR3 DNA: TGTGCCACCAGCAGGGGCAGGGCGTTGGATTCACCCCTCCACTTT

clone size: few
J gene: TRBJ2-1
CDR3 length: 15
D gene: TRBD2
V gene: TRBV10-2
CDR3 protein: CASGTTSGMNNEQFF
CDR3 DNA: TGCGCCAGCGGCACGACTAGCGGGATGAACAATGAGCAGTTCTTC

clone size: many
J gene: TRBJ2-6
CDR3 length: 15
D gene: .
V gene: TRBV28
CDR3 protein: CASSSGLAGANVLTF
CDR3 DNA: TGTGCCAGCAGTTCAGGGTTAGCTGGGGCCAACGTCCTGACTTTC